These 10 T cell receptor beta chains came from one sample sequenced in a study of shared clonotypes between healthy human individuals. Naive CD8 cells lacked CD45RO, underwent positive selection for CCR7 and left out terminally differentiated effector memory CD45RA+ cells. TCRdb's copy holds only in-frame clones and misses some; the assay was immunoSEQ multiplex PCR. The repertoire includes about 2,200,000 clones, 85% to 95% of them detected once, and under 2% sits in the top ten. The sample consisted of naive CD8+ T cells from PBMCs. Receptor source: a man in his late teens or twenties in good health. Some clones in this sample may be carry-over from other donors' samples.

The chain couples TRBV27 to TRBJ2-2; 9 bases are a match to TRBD2. CDR3 length: 18 amino acids. Germline trimming cut 0 bases from V and 7 bases from J; bases unmatched to any gene: 12. Looked up from germline, CDR1 is MNHEY and CDR2 is SMNVEV (reference sequence). CDR3 region: CASSLSPGLASLDGELFF. The CDR3 DNA sequence: TGTGCCAGCAGTTTATCCCCGGGACTAGCTTCTCTGGACGGGGAGCTGTTTTTT.

A few counts support this clone. This rearrangement joins TRBV7-6 to TRBJ1-5; 9 positions match TRBD1. The V segment lost 4 bases and the J segment 5 bases; nucleotides outside the gene matches: 3. This CDR3 region has 14 residues. Germline V CDR1 and CDR2: SGHVS, FNYEAQ. In DNA, the CDR3 is TGTGCCAGCAGCTCGGGGACAGGGCATCAGCCCCAGCATTTT. It codes for CASSSGTGHQPQHF.

The genes are TRBV11-2 and TRBJ1-1; a weak D match, TRBD1 (6 bases). This CDR3 contains 18 residues. From germline, CDR1 is SGHAT and CDR2 FQNNGV. V was trimmed by 1 base and J by 4 bases, leaving 22 bases between them. CDR3 DNA sequence: TGTGCCAGCAGCTTAGGACCCCAACCCAGGGGTATTGGCACTGAAGCTTTCTTT. This encodes CASSLGPQPRGIGTEAFF.

The chain employs TRBV7-9 and TRBJ1-1; D gene ambiguous. The CDR3 has 15 amino acids. The germline gives CDR1 SEHNR, CDR2 FQNEAQ (reference sequence). Trimming took 0 bases from V and 5 from J, leaving 13 bases between them. CDR3 coding DNA: TGTGCCAGCAGCTTAGCGCGGGTCGGAGAGACTGAAGCTTTCTTT. This gives the protein CASSLARVGETEAFF. Together with reference TRBV7-9 and TRBJ1-1, the CDR3 gives the full variable domain: DTGVSQNPRHKITKRGQNVTFRCDPISEHNRLYWYRQTLGQGPEFLTYFQNEAQLEKSRLLSDRFSAERPKGSFSTLEIQRTEQGDSAMYLCASSLARVGETEAFFGQGTRLTVV.

V is TRBV12-1 and J is TRBJ2-7; TRBD1, the D gene given by the table, was not confirmed from the DNA. TRBV12-1 is reported as a pseudogene. The CDR3 is made up of 14 amino acids. CDR3 amino acids: CASSFHGQEAEQYF. The CDR3 DNA reads TGTGCCAGCAGCTTCCATGGACAGGAGGCCGAGCAGTACTTC.

The chain joins TRBV2 to TRBJ2-1; no clear D gene. Trimming took off 5 bases at V and 6 bases at J, with 17 bases between the two ends. This CDR3 is built from 15 residues. Germline values: CDR1 SNHLY, CDR2 FYNNEI. The CDR3 loop reads CASSRRGGALNEQFF. DNA of the CDR3: TGTGCCAGCAGTCGACGTGGCGGAGCCCTCAATGAGCAGTTCTTC.

This clone was detected once. The V call is TRBV15, the J call TRBJ1-5, with a tentative D call TRBD1 (6 bases). Germline V gene data show CDR1 as LNHNV and CDR2 as YYDKDF (reference sequence). The ends were cut back, 4 bases at V and 7 bases at J, with 17 bases in the middle. This CDR3 has 15 residues. CDR3 loop: CATSIKRGSEQPQHF. DNA for the CDR3: TGTGCCACCAGCATCAAAAGGGGGTCGGAACAGCCCCAGCATTTT.

The rearrangement uses TRBV4-3 and TRBJ1-4, with 8 bases fitting TRBD1. V was clipped by 4 bases and J by 8 bases; unmatched bases: 6. The CDR3 covers 14 residues. Germline loops: CDR1 LGHNA, CDR2 YSLEER. This CDR3 reads CASSLTGQGEKLFF. In nucleotides, the CDR3 is TGCGCCAGCAGCCTCACAGGACAGGGAGAAAAACTGTTTTTT.

The chain uses TRBV25-1 and TRBJ2-1; D might be TRBD1 (6 bases). V shed 5 bases and J shed 2 bases, with 10 bases lying between them. This CDR3 region has 14 residues. Germline V gene data show CDR1 as MGHDK and CDR2 as SYGVNS. DNA for the CDR3: TGTGCCAGCAGTCAGGGGTGGGCCTACAATGAGCAGTTCTTC. Translated, it gives CASSQGWAYNEQFF.

On this clone itself: Other nucleotide sequences from this sample produce the same CDR3. The chain carries TRBV27 and TRBJ2-3; D possibly uses TRBD1 or TRBD2 (5 bases each). Trimming cost V 5 bases and J 2 bases, with 14 bases left between them. The germline V gene encodes CDR1 MNHEY and CDR2 SMNVEV (reference sequence). The CDR3 is 15 amino acids. The CDR3 reads CASSPSGPYTDTQYF. Written as DNA, the CDR3 is TGTGCCAGCAGTCCCTCGGGACCCTACACAGATACGCAGTATTTT.